This paragraph reports one T cell receptor beta chain. Its antigen is not known. This record comes from a study of cytomegalovirus exposure and HLA in healthy donors. Amplification used 60 Vbeta primers and 13 Jbeta primers. Clones were sequenced by immunoSEQ multiplex PCR, and TCRdb holds only the in-frame ones, with some missing. The repertoire holds about 120,000 clones, around 77% seen once, with about 5% in the top ten. Germline V gene sequence: CDR1 SGHRS, CDR2 YFSETQ. The CDR3 runs to 18 residues. Unmatched junction bases numbered 10, after V lost 0 bases and J lost 3 bases. Findings and caveats of the study: In an earlier analysis, most TCR beta V segments were productive about 87% or about 30% of the time. The study had only CMV serostatus as immune exposure information. There were around 160 TCR beta chains listed as cytomegalovirus-associated.

The rearrangement uses TRBV5-1 and TRBJ1-4, with 8 bases lining up with TRBD1. Sequencing was done on a sample of PBMCs. The TCR originated in a woman aged 25 to 39 in good health and CMV-seropositive. CDR3 nucleotides: TGCGCCAGCAGCTTGGTTGCAGGGGGCGCGGGAGCTAATGAAAAACTGTTTTTT. Translated, it gives CASSLVAGGAGANEKLFF. The whole variable domain, remainder taken from reference TRBV5-1 and TRBJ1-4, is KAGVTQTPRYLIKTRGQQVTLSCSPISGHRSVSWYQQTPGQGLQFLFEYFSETQRNKGNFPGRFSGRQFSNSRSEMNVSTLELGDSALYLCASSLVAGGAGANEKLFFGSGTQLSVL.